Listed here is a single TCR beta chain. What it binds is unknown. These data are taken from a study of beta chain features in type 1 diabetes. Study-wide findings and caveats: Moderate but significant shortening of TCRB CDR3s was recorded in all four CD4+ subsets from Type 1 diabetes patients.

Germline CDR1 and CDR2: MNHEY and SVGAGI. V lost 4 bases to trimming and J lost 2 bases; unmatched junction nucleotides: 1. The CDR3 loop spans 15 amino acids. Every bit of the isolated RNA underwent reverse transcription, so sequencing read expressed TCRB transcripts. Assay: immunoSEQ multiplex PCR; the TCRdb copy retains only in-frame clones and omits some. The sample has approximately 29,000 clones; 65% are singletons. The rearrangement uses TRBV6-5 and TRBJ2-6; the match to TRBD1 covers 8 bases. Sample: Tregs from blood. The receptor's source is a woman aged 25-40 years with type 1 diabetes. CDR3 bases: TGTGCCAGCAGTTCACAGGGGGCTGGGGCCAACGTCCTGACTTTC. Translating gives CASSSQGAGANVLTF.